The 7 T cell receptor beta chains below come from one sample, sequenced in a study of T-cell reconstitution after alpha-beta-depleted transplantation in children. Unique molecular identifiers were built into the TCRbeta library. TCRdb re-called the PCR reads with MiXCR, one entry per CDR3 protein. The sample lists 450,000 to 600,000 distinct CDR3 sequences, approximately 20% occurring once. The starting material was PBMCs from the stem cell graft donor, obtained from the stem cell graft. The receptor source for this set is a human donor who donated a stem cell graft to a child with acute lymphoblastic leukemia.

The J gene is TRBJ1-3, the V gene TRBV20-1; the D gene is possibly TRBD1 (6 bases). The CDR3 sequence is 15 residues long. V was pared by 7 bases and J by 0 bases, with 16 bases between. Germline-derived CDR1 and CDR2 are DFQATT and SNEGSKA (reference sequence). The CDR3 nucleotides are TGCAGTGTCCCAGGACAGTTCGGCTCTGGAAACACCATATATTTT. Translation gives CSVPGQFGSGNTIYF.

V usage is TRBV3-1 and J usage is TRBJ1-6, with TRBD1 matching over 9 bases. V lost 4 bases to trimming and J lost 8 bases; unmatched junction nucleotides: 6. This CDR3 spans 15 amino acids. CDR1 and CDR2 from the germline V gene are LGHDT and YNNKEL (reference sequence). In nucleotides, the CDR3 is TGTGCCAGCAGCCGAGGGACAGGGTCGCATTCACCCCTCCACTTT. Protein: CASSRGTGSHSPLHF.

Here the CDR3 DNA reads TGTGCCAGCAGCTTAGGGATCGGGCTCTCTGGAAACACCATATATTTT. Its translation is CASSLGIGLSGNTIYF. V is TRBV11-2 and J is TRBJ1-3, with no clear D. This CDR3 is 16 amino acids long. Germline CDR1 and CDR2: SGHAT and FQNNGV. Trimming took 1 base from V and 0 from J, leaving 10 bases between them.

This clonotype was picked up a small number of times. The chain employs TRBV11-3 and TRBJ2-7, with 7 bases aligning to TRBD1. The length of the CDR3 is 14 residues. With V trimmed by 5 bases and J by 2 bases, 6 bases remained unmatched. Germline loops: CDR1 SGHNT, CDR2 YENEEA. This CDR3 is CASSARDSAYEQYF. The CDR3 DNA is TGTGCCAGCAGCGCCCGGGACAGTGCCTACGAGCAGTACTTC.

This clonotype came up a few times. This chain connects TRBV5-1 to TRBJ2-3; 10 bases are a match to TRBD2. The CDR3 runs 20 residues. Germline-derived CDR1 and CDR2 are SGHRS and YFSETQ. Trimming took 6 bases from V and 1 from J; bases not matched to a gene: 20. For the CDR3, the DNA is TGCGCCAGCAACCCCTCTCTGCTCCCGCTAGCGGGAGTTGGCACAGATACGCAGTATTTT. This translates into CASNPSLLPLAGVGTDTQYF.

There are a few counts of this clonotype. V usage is TRBV25-1 and J usage is TRBJ2-1, with D possibly being TRBD1 or TRBD2 (7 bases each). V lost 4 bases to trimming and J lost 7 bases, with 17 bases between them. The germline CDR1 and CDR2 sequences are MGHDK and SYGVNS. The CDR3 is 15 residues long. CDR3 sequence: CASSVGGGGRNEQFF. The CDR3 coding sequence is TGTGCCAGCAGTGTGGGAGGGGGCGGGCGGAATGAGCAGTTCTTC.

A few counts support this clonotype. The chain employs TRBV20-1 and TRBJ1-3; no reliable D call. The CDR3 totals 16 residues. V was clipped by 0 bases and J by 0 bases, with 12 bases between them. Per germline, CDR1 DFQATT and CDR2 SNEGSKA (reference sequence). The CDR3 reads CSAREGGPSSGNTIYF. Here the CDR3 DNA reads TGCAGTGCTAGAGAGGGTGGGCCTAGCTCTGGAAACACCATATATTTT.